The 20 T cell receptor beta chains below were found in one sample sequenced in a study of cytomegalovirus exposure and HLA in healthy donors. The PCR contained 60 Vbeta and 13 Jbeta primers. The method was immunoSEQ multiplex PCR; TCRdb's version includes in-frame clones alone and lacks a portion of them. This table has approximately 200,000 clones, around 79% appearing once. Sequences were obtained from PBMCs. These receptors came from a woman aged 25 to 39 in good health and CMV-seropositive.

The chain has TRBV7-9 and TRBJ2-7; D is undetermined. This CDR3 spans 11 amino acids. Germline V lookup: CDR1 SEHNR, CDR2 FQNEAQ (reference sequence). V lost 3 bases and J lost 3, with 3 bases in between. The DNA for the CDR3 is TGTGCCAGCAGCTTCTACTACGAGCAGTACTTC. It encodes CASSFYYEQYF.

The V call is TRBV4-1, the J call TRBJ1-3; D uncertain. Trimming left V 2 bases short and J 1 base short, with 6 bases between. Germline V gene data show CDR1 as MGHRA and CDR2 as YSYEKL. The CDR3 covers 14 residues. CDR3 in amino acids: CASSQPGSGNTIYF. Written as DNA, the CDR3 is TGCGCCAGCAGCCAACCGGGTTCTGGAAACACCATATATTTT.

The chain uses TRBV10-3 and TRBJ2-1, with 7 positions matching TRBD1. The germline V gene has CDR1 ENHRY and CDR2 SYGVKD. Trimming removed 10 bases from V and 6 bases from J; junction bases left unmatched: 9. This CDR3 has 13 residues. CDR3 residues: CATHPGQINEQFF. The CDR3 DNA reads as TGTGCCACCCACCCGGGACAGATCAATGAGCAGTTCTTC.

The chain carries TRBV18 and TRBJ1-2; no clear D. Germline CDR1 reads KGHSH; CDR2 reads LQKENI. The CDR3 runs to 15 residues. V was shortened by 2 bases and J by 1 base, with 11 bases between the two germline ends. The CDR3 nucleotides read TGTGCCAGCTCACCATATCCAGACTTTAACTATGGCTACACCTTC. Translating gives CASSPYPDFNYGYTF. Full variable domain (outside the CDR3, taken from reference TRBV18 and TRBJ1-2): NAGVMQNPRHLVRRRGQEARLRCSPMKGHSHVYWYRQLPEEGLKFMVYLQKENIIDESGMPKERFSAEFPKEGPSILRIQQVVRGDSAAYFCASSPYPDFNYGYTFGSGTRLTVV.

The chain links TRBV11-3 to TRBJ2-1, with D possibly being TRBD2 (5 bases). Germline V gene lookup returns CDR1 SGHNT and CDR2 YENEEA. V was cut by 5 bases and J by 4 bases, with 9 bases left in between. The CDR3 extends over 13 amino acids. CDR3 DNA: TGTGCCAGCAGCCTGGACTCATACAATGAGCAGTTCTTC. Residues: CASSLDSYNEQFF.

This sequence joins TRBV7-9 and TRBJ2-2; D is undetermined. Trimming stripped 5 bases from V and 5 bases from J, with 12 bases between. CDR3 size: 14 residues. Germline V lookup: CDR1 SEHNR, CDR2 FQNEAQ (reference sequence). The CDR3 protein is CASSPGAGTGELFF. The CDR3 nucleotides are TGTGCCAGCAGCCCGGGTGCCGGAACCGGGGAGCTGTTTTTT.

This rearrangement joins TRBV5-4 to TRBJ2-7; 8 nucleotides match TRBD1. The CDR3 contains 15 residues. V shed 6 bases and J 9 bases; nucleotides not matched to a gene: 17. CDR1 is SGHNT, CDR2 YYREEE, per germline (reference sequence). CDR3 sequence reads: CASTFSPGTGGLQYF. As DNA, the CDR3 is TGTGCCAGCACCTTTTCCCCCGGGACAGGTGGATTGCAGTACTTC. The full variable domain, completed using reference TRBV5-4 and TRBJ2-7, is ETGVTQSPTHLIKTRGQQVTLRCSSQSGHNTVSWYQQALGQGPQFIFQYYREEENGRGNFPPRFSGLQFPNYSSELNVNALELDDSALYLCASTFSPGTGGLQYFGPGTRLTVT.

This clone was counted a few times. The chain uses TRBV25-1 and TRBJ2-6; D possibly corresponds to TRBD1 (6 bases). Germline loops: CDR1 MGHDK, CDR2 SYGVNS. CDR3 length equals 15 residues. V dropped 1 base and J dropped 4 bases, with 8 bases sitting between them. The CDR3 reads CASSESQGGANVLTF. As DNA, the CDR3 is TGTGCCAGCAGTGAATCGCAGGGGGGGGCCAACGTCCTGACTTTC.

The chain links TRBV6-5 to TRBJ2-2, with a weak D call TRBD2 (6 bases). CDR3 length: 14 amino acids. Germline CDR1 and CDR2: MNHEY and SVGAGI. Trimming removed 5 bases at V and 4 bases at J, with 11 bases between. CDR3 coding DNA: TGTGCCAGCAGTCCGACTAGTTCCACCGGGGAGCTGTTTTTT. Amino acids: CASSPTSSTGELFF.

This chain links TRBV10-3 with TRBJ2-3, with D unresolved. Germline V lookup: CDR1 ENHRY, CDR2 SYGVKD. V lost 7 bases to trimming and J lost 4 bases, with 18 bases between them. The CDR3 sequence is 15 residues long. In DNA, the CDR3 is TGTGCCATCAAAGCTAGAGGAGACGACTCAGATACGCAGTATTTT. Translation: CAIKARGDDSDTQYF.

The genes are TRBV4-2 and TRBJ2-7; 8 bases match TRBD1. Germline V CDR1 and CDR2: LGHNA, YNFKEQ. The ends lost 0 bases at V and 1 base at J; junction bases unmatched: 2. The CDR3 consists of 15 residues. The CDR3 protein is CASSQEWTGSYEQYF. Written as DNA, the CDR3 is TGTGCCAGCAGCCAAGAATGGACAGGGTCCTACGAGCAGTACTTC.

The CDR3 nucleotides are TGTGCCAGCACCGAGAACAGGGACTCCTACGAGCAGTACTTC. Translating it yields CASTENRDSYEQYF. The rearrangement joins TRBV27 to TRBJ2-7, with a tentative D call TRBD1 (6 bases). The V gene lost 7 bases and the J gene lost 0 bases, with 13 bases spanning the gap. The CDR3 covers 14 residues. Germline lookup yields CDR1 MNHEY and CDR2 SMNVEV (reference sequence).

This clone was counted only a few times. An end of the junction differs from the germline gene, which may be a read error. The rearrangement joins TRBV29-1 to TRBJ2-3; 12 bases are shared with TRBD2. In germline, CDR1 is SQVTM, CDR2 ANQGSEA. The CDR3 is 13 amino acids. CDR3 bases: TGTGGACTAGCGGGATCTAGCACAGATACGCAGTATTTT. Translation: CGLAGSSTDTQYF.

This chain links TRBV5-8 with TRBJ2-1; 9 bases fit TRBD2. The junction had 8 bases not matched to a gene; V was cut back by 0 bases and J by 1 base. This CDR3 has 18 residues. Looked up from germline, CDR1 is SGHTS and CDR2 is YDEGEE. CDR3 sequence: CASSLGRSAGGSYNEQFF. The CDR3, as DNA: TGTGCCAGCAGCTTGGGGCGCTCGGCGGGGGGGTCCTACAATGAGCAGTTCTTC.

The rearrangement links TRBV5-1 to TRBJ2-5; D remains unclear. The germline V gene encodes CDR1 SGHRS and CDR2 YFSETQ. There are 11 residues in the CDR3. The V end lost 2 bases, the J end lost 5 bases, and 4 bases lay between the germline ends. The CDR3 spells CASSFEETQYF. The CDR3 coding sequence is TGCGCCAGCAGCTTTGAGGAGACCCAGTACTTC.

The chain employs TRBV7-2 and TRBJ2-1; TRBD2 might be the D (5 bases). Germline V gene lookup returns CDR1 SGHTA and CDR2 FQGNSA. The CDR3 is made up of 17 amino acids. Trimming pared 7 bases from V and 0 bases from J, leaving 19 bases between. The CDR3 here is CASTQFPPGSSYNEQFF. Here the CDR3 DNA reads TGTGCCAGCACCCAGTTCCCCCCGGGGAGCTCCTACAATGAGCAGTTCTTC.

The chain couples TRBV4-1 to TRBJ1-5; 7 positions match TRBD1. Unmatched junction bases numbered 7, after V lost 1 base and J lost 4 bases. Germline V gives CDR1 MGHRA, CDR2 YSYEKL. This CDR3 has 16 residues. CDR3 coding DNA: TGCGCCAGCAGCCAAGTTACACCCAGGGGGAATCAGCCCCAGCATTTT. Translation: CASSQVTPRGNQPQHF.

The CDR3 nucleotides are TGTGCCAGCAGCCCGGGACTAGCGGGAATGAGAAAGGACAATGAGCAGTTCTTC. Protein sequence: CASSPGLAGMRKDNEQFF. This chain uses TRBV5-6 with TRBJ2-1; TRBD2 matches 13 bases. V shed 4 bases, J shed 5 bases, and the junction held 12 bases outside the gene matches. This CDR3 contains 18 residues. Germline assignment: CDR1 SGHDT and CDR2 YYEEEE.

The rearrangement joins TRBV29-1 to TRBJ2-1, with 8 positions matching TRBD2. Germline V gene data show CDR1 as SQVTM and CDR2 as ANQGSEA. V trimming: 8 bases; J trimming: 4 bases; junction bases outside the gene matches: 10. The CDR3 covers 14 residues. The CDR3 spells CSYRGGVGYNEQFF. CDR3 in DNA: TGCAGCTATCGGGGGGGCGTGGGGTACAATGAGCAGTTCTTC.

This clone was observed a few times. This chain uses TRBV19 with TRBJ1-3, with 12 bases aligning to TRBD1. This CDR3 has 17 residues. V shed 4 bases, J shed 1 base, and the junction held 5 bases outside the gene matches. Germline values: CDR1 LNHDA, CDR2 SQIVND (reference sequence). CDR3 sequence: CASSRGQGALSGNTIYF. CDR3 sequence (DNA): TGTGCCAGTAGTAGGGGACAGGGGGCTTTATCTGGAAACACCATATATTTT.